Shown below are 3 T cell receptor beta chains from a single sample sequenced in a study of blood T cell repertoires in COVID-19. The repertoire was sequenced with immunoSEQ multiplex PCR; TCRdb's copy has only in-frame clones and lacks some. The profile shows approximately 250,000 clones, 83% of them singletons. What was sequenced was peripheral blood. The source of these receptors is a man between 60 and 75 years old who had recovered from COVID-19.

This clone was counted once. The chain joins TRBV3-1 (or the pseudogene TRBV3-2) to TRBJ1-1, with 8 nucleotides matching TRBD1. Germline lookup yields CDR1 LGHDT and CDR2 YNNKEL (reference sequence). The V and J ends lost 2 bases and 5 bases, in that order; junction bases with no gene match: 4. This CDR3 has 14 amino acids. As DNA, the CDR3 is TGTGCCAGCAGCCAACCAACAGGGGGGACTGAAGCTTTCTTT. This encodes CASSQPTGGTEAFF.

This clone was observed a single time. The chain couples TRBV5-5 to TRBJ1-3, with a tentative D call TRBD1 (5 bases). Germline V CDR1 and CDR2: SGHKS, YYEKEE (reference sequence). V was pared by 4 bases and J by 0 bases, with 17 bases between. This CDR3 comprises 17 residues. CDR3 region: CASSRGLDGSSGNTIYF. The CDR3 DNA is TGTGCCAGCAGCCGGGGACTGGACGGCAGCTCTGGAAACACCATATATTTT. Full variable domain (remainder filled in from reference TRBV5-5 and TRBJ1-3): DAGVTQSPTHLIKTRGQQVTLRCSPISGHKSVSWYQQVLGQGPQFIFQYYEKEERGRGNFPDRFSARQFPNYSSELNVNALLLGDSALYLCASSRGLDGSSGNTIYFGEGSWLTVV.

This sequence joins TRBV7-9 and TRBJ1-4; 9 positions match TRBD1. Germline loops: CDR1 SEHNR, CDR2 FQNEAQ (reference sequence). The CDR3 is 16 amino acids. With 5 bases clipped from V and 6 bases from J, the junction kept 10 bases outside the gene matches. The DNA for the CDR3 is TGTGCCAGCAGCCCCCGGACAGGGGCTGCGCATGAAAAACTGTTTTTT. This encodes CASSPRTGAAHEKLFF.